This is a list of T cell receptor beta chains from one sample in a study of vaccination and CD4 T cells after COVID-19. These receptors have no identified antigens. TCRdb passed the PCR reads through MiXCR, listing each CDR3 protein once. The sample holds under 20,000 distinct CDR3 sequences, about 44% seen once. The sample consisted of CD4+ T cells from blood, cultured in vitro, taken before SARS-CoV-2 vaccination. The source of these receptors is a human donor who had recovered from COVID-19. CDR3s include the opening cysteine and the closing phenylalanine or tryptophan. The D gene is left open where the match is weak. Clone sizes are given selectively: once, few, many, or a class where the clone is expanded.

j_gene,d_gene,abundance,v_gene,CDR3nt,CDR3aa
TRBJ2-1,TRBD2,-,TRBV6-2/TRBV6-3,TGTGCCAGCAGTTCGGGACTAGCGGGAGGGCCTTCCTACAATGAGCAGTTCTTC,CASSSGLAGGPSYNEQFF
TRBJ1-5,-,-,TRBV6-1,TGTGCCAGTGACCCAGGATCCCCCAACAATCAGCCCCAGCATTTT,CASDPGSPNNQPQHF
TRBJ1-2,TRBD1,-,TRBV28,TGTGCCAGCAGTTCCGGACAGGGTGGGGGGAACTATGGCTACACCTTC,CASSSGQGGGNYGYTF
TRBJ1-2,-,-,TRBV9,TGTGCCAGCAGTGCGGGGTATGGCTACACCTTC,CASSAGYGYTF
TRBJ1-2,TRBD1,few,TRBV7-2,TGTGCCAGCAGCTCCGTTGGGACAGCTTCGTTCGGCTACACCTTC,CASSSVGTASFGYTF
TRBJ1-2,-,few,TRBV28,TGTGCCAGCAGAGGGTTTACAGAAGGTTGGGGCTACACCTTC,CASRGFTEGWGYTF
TRBJ2-3,-,once,TRBV2,TGTGCCAGCAGTAGCGACAGCACAGATACGCAGTATTTT,CASSSDSTDTQYF
TRBJ2-5,TRBD1,-,TRBV7-8,TGTGCCAGCAGGGTGACAGGGGTAGAGACCCAGTACTTC,CASRVTGVETQYF
TRBJ2-1,-,-,TRBV28,TGTGCCAGCGGCCGAGACCGGGCCCAAAGGGGGTTCTTC,CASGRDRAQRGFF
TRBJ1-2,-,-,TRBV2,TGTGCCAGCAGCAGGGCTCGGGGCTACACCTTC,CASSRARGYTF
TRBJ2-2,-,few,TRBV19,TGTGCCAGTAGGGCCTGGGGGTGGGACACCGGGGAGCTGTTTTTT,CASRAWGWDTGELFF
TRBJ1-2,-,few,TRBV6-5,TGTGCCAGCAGTTACTCGACACCTCAAGGGGGCTATGGCTACACCTTC,CASSYSTPQGGYGYTF
TRBJ1-4,-,few,TRBV20-1,TGCAGTGCTAGGCCTTCTCGTCTTAATGAAAAACTGTTTTTT,CSARPSRLNEKLFF
TRBJ1-1,TRBD1,-,TRBV19,TGTGCCAGTAGCTTACAGGGGGTTGAAACTGAAGCTTTCTTT,CASSLQGVETEAFF
TRBJ1-5,TRBD1,few,TRBV27,TGTGCCAGCACCATGGACAGGACCAATCAGCCCCAGCATTTT,CASTMDRTNQPQHF
TRBJ2-2,-,-,TRBV24-1,TGTGCCACCAGTGATTATCATACAGGGAACACCGGGGAGCTGTTTTTT,CATSDYHTGNTGELFF
TRBJ1-6,-,-,TRBV30,TGTGCCTGGAGTGTGGGTCAGGGGAATTCACCCCTCCACTTT,CAWSVGQGNSPLHF
TRBJ1-5,-,-,TRBV7-6,TGTGCCAGCAGCTTAGACCGTTATCAGCCCCAGCATTTT,CASSLDRYQPQHF
TRBJ2-2,TRBD2,-,TRBV20-1,TGCAGTGCCTCTCCGGGACTAGCGGGCACCGGGGAGCTGTTTTTT,CSASPGLAGTGELFF
TRBJ2-1,-,-,TRBV25-1,TGTGCCAGCAGTGATCGGCGGAATAGCTACAATGAGCAGTTCTTC,CASSDRRNSYNEQFF
TRBJ1-2,-,-,TRBV5-6,TGTGCCAGCAGCTTTTGGTTCGGGGGGGTGTGCACCTTC,CASSFWFGGVCTF
TRBJ1-2,-,few,TRBV7-2,TGTGCCAGCAGCTTAATCAGCGGGGGCTACACCTTC,CASSLISGGYTF
TRBJ2-3,TRBD2,-,TRBV5-6,TGTGCCAGCAGCCGGGGGGAAGCGAACGCAGATACGCAGTATTTT,CASSRGEANADTQYF
TRBJ1-6,-,-,TRBV2,TGTGCCAGCAGTGAAGCGAAAGGGGTTTCACCCCTCCACTTT,CASSEAKGVSPLHF
TRBJ2-1,TRBD1,-,TRBV5-4,TGTGCCAGCAGCTCCCGGACAGGGTCTAATGAGCAGTTCTTC,CASSSRTGSNEQFF
TRBJ2-3,TRBD2,-,TRBV27,TGTGCCAGCAGACGTCCGCGTGGCGGGAGACTCGACACAGATACGCAGTATTTT,CASRRPRGGRLDTDTQYF
TRBJ2-5,-,few,TRBV6-2/TRBV6-3,TGTGCCAGCAGTTACCCCCTTAAGGACTGGAAGAAGACCCAGTACTTC,CASSYPLKDWKKTQYF
TRBJ1-6,TRBD1,-,TRBV7-9,TGTGCCAGCAGCCGTACCACGGGACAGAAAAATAATTCACCCCTCCACTTT,CASSRTTGQKNNSPLHF
TRBJ1-2,TRBD1,-,TRBV28,TGTGCCAGCAGTGCTAATTCCGGGACAGGGGATGCTGGCTACACCTTC,CASSANSGTGDAGYTF
TRBJ2-7,TRBD2,-,TRBV19,TGTGCCAGTAGTCCAGGGACTAGCGGGCCCACCTACGAGCAGTACTTC,CASSPGTSGPTYEQYF
TRBJ1-5,-,-,TRBV19,TGTGCCAGTAGTATAGATCCCACGGCCCAGCCCCAGCATTTT,CASSIDPTAQPQHF
TRBJ1-5,-,-,TRBV28,TGTGCCAGCAGTTTAAGACAGGAAAATCAGCCCCAGCATTTT,CASSLRQENQPQHF
TRBJ1-2,TRBD1,-,TRBV6-1,TGTGCCCGCAGGGAGACGGGACAGTATGGCTACACCTTC,CARRETGQYGYTF
TRBJ2-1,TRBD2,-,TRBV29-1,TGCAGCGGGGCTAGCGGGGCATACAATGAGCAGTTCTTC,CSGASGAYNEQFF
TRBJ1-6,-,-,TRBV27,TGTGCCAGCAGTTTTTTTGGGGAGAATTCACCCCTCCACTTT,CASSFFGENSPLHF